The 14 T cell receptor beta chains in this list originate from one sample, sequenced in a study of OX40 agonist ivuxolimab in advanced cancers. Repertoires were generated with immunoSEQ multiplex PCR, while TCRdb's copy carries only in-frame clones and drops some. The data contain tens of thousands of clones, roughly nine tenths of them singletons. The sequencing here drew on CD4+ or CD8+ T cells sorted from blood, taken in a trial of the OX40 agonist ivuxolimab. The receptors derive from an adult with an advanced solid tumor such as melanoma, head and neck, liver or kidney cancer.

This chain links TRBV9 with TRBJ1-2; D is perhaps TRBD1 (5 bases). CDR3 length: 14 amino acids. CDR1 SGDLS and CDR2 YYNGEE come from the germline V gene. Trimming stripped 3 bases from V and 4 bases from J, with 13 bases between. In DNA, the CDR3 is TGTGCCAGCAGCGGAACCGGGGGTGGCTATGGCTACACCTTC. Its translation: CASSGTGGGYGYTF.

The chain couples TRBV5-4 to TRBJ1-3; D ambiguous. V was cut by 4 bases and J by 4 bases, with 9 bases left in between. Germline CDR1 SGHNT, CDR2 YYREEE (reference sequence). The CDR3 is made up of 13 amino acids. The CDR3 nucleotides read TGTGCCAGCAGCCTGGTGGACGGAAACACCATATATTTT. This encodes CASSLVDGNTIYF.

The chain is built from TRBV7-8 and TRBJ1-1; no definite D call. Germline assignment: CDR1 SGHVS and CDR2 FQNEAQ. V was shortened by 4 bases and J by 6 bases, with 12 bases between the two germline ends. The CDR3 length is 13 residues. The CDR3 bases are TGTGCCAGCAGCTCCCTAGCCCTAGCTGAAGCTTTCTTT. It is translated as CASSSLALAEAFF.

The chain has TRBV19 and TRBJ1-1; perhaps TRBD1 as D (5 bases). CDR3 length equals 15 residues. V gave up 3 bases and J gave up 5 bases, with 16 bases separating them. Per germline, CDR1 LNHDA and CDR2 SQIVND (reference sequence). The CDR3 DNA follows: TGTGCCAGTAGTATTCCGGGCCTCAGGGCGACTGAAGCTTTCTTT. Translation gives CASSIPGLRATEAFF.

In DNA, the CDR3 is TGTGCCAGTAGACCTGTTTTTGGGGGGGGCCTATACGAGCAGTACTTC. Encoded protein: CASRPVFGGGLYEQYF. The chain is built from TRBV19 and TRBJ2-7; tentatively, D is TRBD2 (7 bases). The CDR3 is 16 amino acids. Trimming stripped 6 bases from V and 4 bases from J, with 22 bases between. CDR1 is LNHDA, CDR2 SQIVND, per germline (reference sequence).

V and J are TRBV6-5 and TRBJ1-2; the D gene is possibly TRBD1 (5 bases). V dropped 6 bases and J dropped 5 bases, with 10 bases sitting between them. CDR3 length: 12 amino acids. Germline CDR1 MNHEY, CDR2 SVGAGI. The CDR3 bases are TGTGCCAGCAGGACAGTGAGATATGGCTACACCTTC. This encodes CASRTVRYGYTF.

The genes are TRBV27 and TRBJ2-1, with D perhaps matching TRBD1 (5 bases). Germline lookup yields CDR1 MNHEY and CDR2 SMNVEV (reference sequence). CDR3 length: 17 amino acids. V was shortened by 2 bases and J by 8 bases, with 22 bases between the two germline ends. CDR3 amino acids: CASSLAWAGGARDEQFF. DNA for the CDR3: TGTGCCAGCAGTTTAGCGTGGGCAGGTGGGGCCAGGGATGAGCAGTTCTTC.

The genes are TRBV27 and TRBJ1-2, with D possibly being TRBD1 (5 bases). Germline V gives CDR1 MNHEY, CDR2 SMNVEV (reference sequence). The CDR3 runs 15 residues. Trimming pared 3 bases from V and 1 base from J, leaving 12 bases between. The CDR3 sequence: CASSLTERGNYGYTF. CDR3 coding DNA: TGTGCCAGCAGTTTGACGGAGAGGGGTAACTATGGCTACACCTTC.

The rearrangement links TRBV27 to TRBJ1-5; 9 bases agree with TRBD1. With V trimmed by 5 bases and J by 7 bases, 12 bases remained unmatched. This CDR3 has 16 residues. Germline V lookup: CDR1 MNHEY, CDR2 SMNVEV (reference sequence). As DNA, the CDR3 is TGTGCCAGCAGTGGGCGTCAGGACAGGGGTAACCAGCCCCAGCATTTT. Its protein is CASSGRQDRGNQPQHF.

This clone is labeled medium-sized. This chain uses TRBV4-2 with TRBJ1-4; D perhaps matches TRBD1 (5 bases). The V end was cut by 2 bases, the J end by 7 bases, with 17 bases between. The CDR3 contains 16 residues. Per germline, CDR1 LGHNA and CDR2 YNFKEQ. This chain's CDR3 is CASSQSTGTGGEKLFF. CDR3 coding DNA: TGTGCCAGCAGCCAATCTACCGGGACGGGCGGTGAAAAACTGTTTTTT.

This clone has a single count. This chain uses TRBV4-3 with TRBJ1-1, with unresolved D. V shed 2 bases and J shed 1 base, with 5 bases lying between them. Germline V gene data show CDR1 as LGHNA and CDR2 as YSLEER. This CDR3 is 13 amino acids long. The CDR3 sequence is CASSQYKNTEAFF. The CDR3 coding sequence is TGCGCCAGCAGCCAATACAAGAACACTGAAGCTTTCTTT.

This clone has just a few counts. The chain is built from TRBV6-5 and TRBJ2-5, with TRBD1 matching over 7 bases. The V segment lost 5 bases and the J segment 5 bases; nucleotides outside the gene matches: 5. Germline V gene data show CDR1 as MNHEY and CDR2 as SVGAGI. The CDR3 has 13 amino acids. The chain's CDR3 is CASSDTGDETQYF. CDR3 coding DNA: TGTGCCAGCAGTGACACAGGGGACGAGACCCAGTACTTC.

The chain employs TRBV29-1 and TRBJ1-1; the D is unclear. V was cut by 0 bases and J by 0 bases, with 11 bases left in between. In germline, CDR1 is SQVTM, CDR2 ANQGSEA. The CDR3 has 15 residues. CDR3 bases: TGCAGCGTTGAAGATCCGCGACACTTGAACACTGAAGCTTTCTTT. Its translation is CSVEDPRHLNTEAFF.

The V gene is TRBV2, the J gene TRBJ2-7; no definite D call. Trimming cost V 6 bases and J 3 bases, with 12 bases left between them. There are 13 residues in the CDR3. Germline V gene data show CDR1 as SNHLY and CDR2 as FYNNEI. The CDR3 loop reads CASSLEVRYEQYF. CDR3 DNA sequence: TGTGCCAGCAGCCTAGAGGTACGCTACGAGCAGTACTTC.